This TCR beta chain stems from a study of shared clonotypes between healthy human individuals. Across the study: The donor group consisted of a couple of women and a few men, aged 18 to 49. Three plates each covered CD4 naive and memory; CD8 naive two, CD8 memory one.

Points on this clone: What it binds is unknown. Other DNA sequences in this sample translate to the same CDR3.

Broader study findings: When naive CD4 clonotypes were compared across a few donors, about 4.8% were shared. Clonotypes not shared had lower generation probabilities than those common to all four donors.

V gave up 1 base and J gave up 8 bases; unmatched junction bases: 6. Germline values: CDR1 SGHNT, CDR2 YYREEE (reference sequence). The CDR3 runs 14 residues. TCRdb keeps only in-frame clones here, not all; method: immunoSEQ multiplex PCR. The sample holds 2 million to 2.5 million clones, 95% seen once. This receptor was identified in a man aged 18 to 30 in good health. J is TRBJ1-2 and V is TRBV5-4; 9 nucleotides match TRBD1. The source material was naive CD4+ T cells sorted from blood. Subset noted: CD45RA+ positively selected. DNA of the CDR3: TGTGCCAGCAGCTTGCCGGGACAGGGCTACGGCTACACCTTC. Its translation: CASSLPGQGYGYTF.